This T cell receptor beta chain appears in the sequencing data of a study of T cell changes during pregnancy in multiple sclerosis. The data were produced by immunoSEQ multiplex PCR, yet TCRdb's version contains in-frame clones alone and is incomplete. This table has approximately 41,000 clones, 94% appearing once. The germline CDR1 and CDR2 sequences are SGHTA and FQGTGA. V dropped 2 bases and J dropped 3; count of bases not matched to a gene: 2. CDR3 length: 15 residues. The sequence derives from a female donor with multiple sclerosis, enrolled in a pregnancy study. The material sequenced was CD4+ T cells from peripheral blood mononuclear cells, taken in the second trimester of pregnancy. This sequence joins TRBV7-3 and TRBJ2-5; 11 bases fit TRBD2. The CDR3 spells CASSLSGLAEETQYF. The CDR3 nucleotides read TGTGCCAGCAGCTTATCGGGACTAGCGGAAGAGACCCAGTACTTC.